Presented here are 16 T cell receptor beta chains from one specimen sequenced in a study of blood T cell repertoires in COVID-19. TCRdb's table, derived via immunoSEQ multiplex PCR, lists solely in-frame clones and lacks some. The data contain over 70,000 clones, roughly 90% of them singletons. Sequencing was carried out using peripheral blood. The receptor set was obtained from a woman at least 80 years old with active or convalescent COVID-19.

The table lists this clone with a few counts. V usage is TRBV21-1 and J usage is TRBJ1-1; no DNA check was done on the table's D call, TRBD1. TRBV21-1 is a pseudogene locus. CDR3 length: 17 residues. CDR3 sequence reads: CASSKPRQVHMNTEAFF. The CDR3 DNA is TGTGCCAGCAGCAAACCGAGACAGGTCCACATGAACACTGAAGCTTTCTTT.

This sequence joins TRBV7-2 and TRBJ2-2, with D maybe TRBD2 (7 bases). Between the trimmed V and J ends, which lost 6 bases and 5 bases, there was a span of 13 bases. Per the germline V gene, CDR1 is SGHTA and CDR2 is FQGNSA. This CDR3 is 14 amino acids long. DNA of the CDR3: TGTGCCAGCAGTCGCAGGGGAGGGACCGGGGAGCTGTTTTTT. Encoded protein: CASSRRGGTGELFF.

The DNA of the CDR3 is TGTGCCACCAGCAGAGAGAGGACAGGGGTAAACATTCAGTACTTC. Translation: CATSRERTGVNIQYF. The chain links TRBV15 to TRBJ2-4; 9 nucleotides align to TRBD1. Germline V gene lookup returns CDR1 LNHNV and CDR2 YYDKDF (reference sequence). CDR3 size: 15 residues. The J segment lost 6 bases and the V segment lost 0 bases, leaving 3 bases of the junction unmatched.

V usage is TRBV6-5 and J usage is TRBJ1-1; 9 bases are a match to TRBD1. V lost 2 bases, J lost 6 bases, and 7 bases stayed unmatched. This CDR3 region has 15 residues. The germline gives CDR1 MNHEY, CDR2 SVGAGI. The CDR3 region is CASSYQTGGIAEAFF. The DNA of the CDR3 is TGTGCCAGCAGTTACCAGACAGGGGGGATTGCTGAAGCTTTCTTT.

The chain has TRBV5-1 and TRBJ1-2; 10 bases agree with TRBD1. With 0 bases clipped from V and 6 bases from J, the junction kept 8 bases outside the gene matches. CDR1 SGHRS and CDR2 YFSETQ come from the germline V gene. This CDR3 contains 16 residues. For the CDR3, the DNA is TGCGCCAGCAGCTTGGAAAGGACAGGGGGTAAGAATGGCTACACCTTC. Translation: CASSLERTGGKNGYTF.

The gene calls are TRBV11-2 and TRBJ2-2; D may be TRBD2 (6 bases). This CDR3 spans 13 amino acids. The germline gives CDR1 SGHAT, CDR2 FQNNGV. V was shortened by 4 bases and J by 4 bases, with 7 bases between the two germline ends. CDR3 loop: CASSSTSTGELFF. In DNA form, the CDR3 reads TGTGCCAGCAGCTCGACTAGCACCGGGGAGCTGTTTTTT.

This chain joins TRBV6-5 and TRBJ1-1; D gene uncertain. V gave up 8 bases and J gave up 4 bases, with 14 bases separating them. In germline, CDR1 is MNHEY, CDR2 SVGAGI. This CDR3 has 13 amino acids. Here the CDR3 DNA reads TGTGCCAGCCCCGGGGAGGTACGCACTGAAGCTTTCTTT. Protein: CASPGEVRTEAFF.

The CDR3 loop is CASSHELAGDDEQYF. The CDR3 DNA is TGTGCCAGCAGCCATGAGCTAGCGGGAGATGACGAGCAGTACTTC. The chain uses TRBV3-1 (or the pseudogene TRBV3-2) and TRBJ2-7, with 10 bases matching TRBD2. J lost 5 bases, V lost 3 bases, and 7 bases had no gene match. Germline V gives CDR1 LGHDT, CDR2 YNNKEL (reference sequence). The CDR3 has 15 amino acids.

This clone occurred a few times. This chain connects TRBV28 to TRBJ2-7; a possible D gene is TRBD1 (6 bases). Trimming removed 0 bases at V and 3 bases at J, with 9 bases between. The CDR3 loop spans 14 amino acids. CDR1 MDHEN and CDR2 SYDVKM come from the germline V gene. DNA for the CDR3: TGTGCCAGCAGTTTATGGGACAGTCTCTACGAGCAGTACTTC. Amino acids: CASSLWDSLYEQYF. Together with reference TRBV28 and TRBJ2-7, the CDR3 gives the full variable domain: DVKVTQSSRYLVKRTGEKVFLECVQDMDHENMFWYRQDPGLGLRLIYFSYDVKMKEKGDIPEGYSVSREKKERFSLILESASTNQTSMYLCASSLWDSLYEQYFGPGTRLTVT.

The V gene is TRBV3-1 (or the pseudogene TRBV3-2), the J gene TRBJ2-2; 10 nucleotides agree with TRBD1. CDR1 and CDR2 (germline): LGHDT, YNNKEL (reference sequence). The CDR3 covers 14 residues. The V and J ends lost 7 bases and 7 bases, in that order; junction bases with no gene match: 6. The CDR3 loop reads CASMGTGVGGELFF. The DNA for the CDR3 is TGTGCCAGCATGGGGACAGGGGTTGGCGGGGAGCTGTTTTTT.

This chain joins TRBV28 and TRBJ2-3; 11 bases fit TRBD2. Germline V CDR1 and CDR2: MDHEN, SYDVKM. J lost 4 bases, V lost 4 bases, and 10 bases had no gene match. This CDR3 has 17 amino acids. CDR3 residues: CASSSPTSGSGADTQYF. CDR3 coding DNA: TGTGCCAGCAGTTCCCCCACTAGCGGGAGCGGCGCAGATACGCAGTATTTT.

The rearrangement links TRBV30 to TRBJ1-5; D might be TRBD1 (6 bases). The CDR3 runs to 14 residues. The ends were cut back, 2 bases at V and 4 bases at J, with 12 bases in the middle. Germline-derived CDR1 and CDR2 are GTSNPN and SVGIG (reference sequence). The DNA of the CDR3 is TGTGCCTGGAGTCCCGGGGGGCCTAATCAGCCCCAGCATTTT. Translation: CAWSPGGPNQPQHF.

The chain uses TRBV5-1 and TRBJ2-7; 9 bases map to TRBD2. The ends lost 7 bases at V and 4 bases at J; junction bases unmatched: 9. Germline values: CDR1 SGHRS, CDR2 YFSETQ. The CDR3 runs 14 residues. DNA of the CDR3: TGCGCCAGCCGCGTGGGGACTAGCAGTTACGAGCAGTACTTC. It is translated as CASRVGTSSYEQYF.

This clone has just a few counts. This chain uses TRBV5-1 with TRBJ1-5; TRBD1 matches 9 bases. The CDR3 spans 15 residues. Trimming at V came to 4 bases and at J to 4 bases, leaving 6 bases not matched to a gene. Germline CDR1 SGHRS, CDR2 YFSETQ. CDR3 residues: CASSPGQGENQPQHF. The DNA of the CDR3 is TGCGCCAGCAGCCCGGGACAGGGAGAAAATCAGCCCCAGCATTTT.

The rearrangement joins TRBV7-2 to TRBJ1-1, with no clear D. V was pared by 1 base and J by 0 bases, with 9 bases between. The germline gives CDR1 SGHTA, CDR2 FQGNSA. The CDR3 runs to 15 residues. The CDR3 loop is CASSLGAGMNTEAFF. CDR3 in DNA: TGTGCCAGCAGCTTAGGAGCAGGAATGAACACTGAAGCTTTCTTT.

The chain has TRBV5-4 and TRBJ2-5; possibly TRBD2 for D (7 bases). The CDR3 length is 15 residues. Per the germline V gene, CDR1 is SGHNT and CDR2 is YYREEE (reference sequence). The germline V and J ends were trimmed by 0 bases and 5 bases, with 14 bases remaining between them. CDR3 residues: CASSLDQGRGETQYF. CDR3 DNA sequence: TGTGCCAGCAGCTTGGATCAGGGGCGGGGGGAGACCCAGTACTTC. The full variable domain, completed using reference TRBV5-4 and TRBJ2-5, is ETGVTQSPTHLIKTRGQQVTLRCSSQSGHNTVSWYQQALGQGPQFIFQYYREEENGRGNFPPRFSGLQFPNYSSELNVNALELDDSALYLCASSLDQGRGETQYFGPGTRLLVL.